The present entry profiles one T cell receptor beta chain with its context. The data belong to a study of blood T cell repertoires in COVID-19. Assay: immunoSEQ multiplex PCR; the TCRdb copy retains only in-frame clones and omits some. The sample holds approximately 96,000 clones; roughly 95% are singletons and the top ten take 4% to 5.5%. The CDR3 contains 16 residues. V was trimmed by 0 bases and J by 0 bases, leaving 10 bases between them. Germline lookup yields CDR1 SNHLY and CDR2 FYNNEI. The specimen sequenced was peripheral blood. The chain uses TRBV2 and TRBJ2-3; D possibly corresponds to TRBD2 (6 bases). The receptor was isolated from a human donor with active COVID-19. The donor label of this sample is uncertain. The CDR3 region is CASSEALASSTDTQYF. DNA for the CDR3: TGTGCCAGCAGTGAAGCGCTAGCGAGTAGCACAGATACGCAGTATTTT. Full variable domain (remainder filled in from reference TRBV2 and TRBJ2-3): EPEVTQTPSHQVTQMGQEVILRCVPISNHLYFYWYRQILGQKVEFLVSFYNNEISEKSEIFDDQFSVERPDGSNFTLKIRSTKLEDSAMYFCASSEALASSTDTQYFGPGTRLTVL.